This is a list of T cell receptor beta chains from one sample in a study of CD8+CD57+ T cells in acquired aplastic anemia. TCRdb independently ran MiXCR on the reads; one entry per CDR3 protein. This sample carries hundreds of thousands of distinct CDR3 sequences, approximately 45% of them seen once, and the ten largest clones take about 7.8%. The source material was sorted CD4+, CD8+, or CD8+CD57+ T cells (not recorded which) from PBMCs. These receptors originate from a human donor with aplastic anemia. Each CDR3 is given with its conserved first and last residue. Each record gives: J gene, D gene, clone size, V gene, CDR3 DNA, CDR3 protein. D genes are given only for firm matches. A row's size may be missing; if present it is once, few, many or a size class.

>TRBJ2-7|TRBD2|-|TRBV5-6
TGTGCCAGCAGCTCCAGACTAGCGGGGCTTTCCTACGAGCAGTACTTC
CASSSRLAGLSYEQYF
>TRBJ1-4|TRBD1|many|TRBV7-9
TGTGCCAGCAGCTTAAAACCGGGACAGGGAGGTGAAAAACTGTTTTTT
CASSLKPGQGGEKLFF
>TRBJ2-1|-|-|TRBV10-3
TGTGCCAGCGCTTTGGGGGGAAGCTCCTACAATGGGCAGTTCTTC
CASALGGSSYNGQFF
>TRBJ2-7|TRBD2|few|TRBV20-1
TGCAGTGCTAGAGATAGCGGGAGGCCCGGTTTCGAGCAGTACTTC
CSARDSGRPGFEQYF
>TRBJ2-3|TRBD2|-|TRBV29-1
TGCAGCGCCAAGGGGGGGACTAGCGGGAGCGCAGATACGCAGTATTTT
CSAKGGTSGSADTQYF
>TRBJ1-6|-|many|TRBV27
TGTGCCAGCAGTTTATCTACCAGCTTCGGTTCACCCCTCCACTTT
CASSLSTSFGSPLHF
>TRBJ2-1|-|-|TRBV7-9
TGTGCCAGCAGCTTATCTCCGGGGCTAGGGCCGCATGAGCAGTTCTTC
CASSLSPGLGPHEQFF
>TRBJ2-3|-|many|TRBV5-4
TGTGCCAGCAGCTTGTATCTTTCAGATACGCAGTATTTT
CASSLYLSDTQYF
>TRBJ1-2|-|-|TRBV7-9
TGTGCCAGCAGCTTAGCCGGGGGGCAGGAGGGTGGCTACACCTTC
CASSLAGGQEGGYTF
>TRBJ2-1|-|-|TRBV6-4
TGTGCCAGCAGTTACTCGAACGGACTACAGTTCTTC
CASSYSNGLQFF
>TRBJ1-1|TRBD1|-|TRBV4-3
TGCGCCAGCAGCCGTCAACAGGGGGCGAACACTGAAGCTTTCTTT
CASSRQQGANTEAFF
>TRBJ1-5|TRBD1|few|TRBV10-3
TGTGCCAGCAGTTACCTTCCCGGGACAGGTGCCTATAGCAATCAGCCCCAGCATTTT
CASSYLPGTGAYSNQPQHF
>TRBJ2-7|-|few|TRBV20-1
TGCAGTGCCAAAACCGGGACAAGCTACGAGCAGTACTTC
CSAKTGTSYEQYF
>TRBJ2-7|TRBD2|-|TRBV10-3
TGTGCCAGCAGTGAACGGCTAGCGGGAGGTTTTTCCTACGAGCAGTACTTC
CASSERLAGGFSYEQYF
>TRBJ2-7|TRBD1|many|TRBV7-9
TGTGCCAGCACGGGACAGACGATAAACTCCTACGAGCAGTACTTC
CASTGQTINSYEQYF
>TRBJ2-5|-|-|TRBV7-8
TGTGCCAGCAGTTACTTGAGGTTACCGGACAGTCCCTTCAATGAGCAGTACTTC
CASSYLRLPDSPFNEQYF
>TRBJ2-3|TRBD2|many|TRBV7-6
TGTGCCAGCAGCTTAGGGACTAGCGGCACAGATACGCAGTATTTT
CASSLGTSGTDTQYF
>TRBJ2-7|TRBD1|many|TRBV7-8
TGTGCCAGCAGCGAGGGACAGGGGCGGTCCTACGAGCAGTACTTC
CASSEGQGRSYEQYF
>TRBJ2-2|-|-|TRBV27
TGTGCCAGCAGTTTAGGCAAGGGGGGGCGAAAAGGGGAGCTGTTTTTT
CASSLGKGGRKGELFF
>TRBJ1-5|-|many|TRBV10-2
TGCGCCAGCAGTGAGTTCGACGCCGGAGGCCAGCCCCAGCATTTT
CASSEFDAGGQPQHF
>TRBJ1-1|-|-|TRBV20-1
TGCAGTGCTAGAGCTACGCTTGGCGGGGACACTGAAGCTTTCTTT
CSARATLGGDTEAFF
>TRBJ2-2|-|-|TRBV3-1
TGTGCCAGCAGCCCACCAAGCGACGGGGACACCGGGGAGCTGTTTTTT
CASSPPSDGDTGELFF
>TRBJ2-7|-|-|TRBV30
TGTGCCTGGAGTGGTGGATACGGGGGACAGTACCCCTACGAGCAGTACTTC
CAWSGGYGGQYPYEQYF
>TRBJ2-7|TRBD1|-|TRBV2
TGTGCCAGCAGATCCGGGACAGGGGTCTCCTACGAGCAGTACTTC
CASRSGTGVSYEQYF
>TRBJ2-1|TRBD2|-|TRBV10-3
TGTGCCATCAGTGCTAGCGGGAGACACAATGAGCAGTTCTTC
CAISASGRHNEQFF
>TRBJ2-7|-|-|TRBV12-3/TRBV12-4
TGTGCCAACAGTTTAATGGGGGGATCCTACGAGCAGTACTTC
CANSLMGGSYEQYF
>TRBJ1-2|-|many|TRBV6-5
TGTGCCAGCAGTTATGGCGTAGGGGACCCCTATGGCTACACCTTC
CASSYGVGDPYGYTF
>TRBJ2-2|-|many|TRBV24-1
TGTGCTACGAGGCGAACAGGGACCACCGGGGAGCTGTTTTTT
CATRRTGTTGELFF
>TRBJ1-1|-|-|TRBV25-1
TGTGCCAGCAGTCTAGGCAGAAAAGAAGCTTTCTTT
CASSLGRKEAFF
>TRBJ1-6|-|many|TRBV5-1
TGCGCCAGCCGGGGGGTGGGGGTATCACCCCTCCACTTT
CASRGVGVSPLHF